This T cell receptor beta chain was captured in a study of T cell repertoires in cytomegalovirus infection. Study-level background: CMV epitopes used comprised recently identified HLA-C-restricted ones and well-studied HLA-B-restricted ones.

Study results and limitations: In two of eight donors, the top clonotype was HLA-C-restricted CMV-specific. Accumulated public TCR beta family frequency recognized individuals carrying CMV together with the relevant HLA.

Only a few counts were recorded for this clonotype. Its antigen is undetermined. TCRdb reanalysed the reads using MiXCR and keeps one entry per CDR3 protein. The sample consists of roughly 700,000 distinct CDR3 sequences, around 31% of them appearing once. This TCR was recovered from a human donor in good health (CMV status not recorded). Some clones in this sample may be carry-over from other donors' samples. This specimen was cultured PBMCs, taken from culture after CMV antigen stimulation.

For the CDR3, the DNA is TGTGCCACCAGCAGAGATGTGATGCGCGAAGCTTTCTTT. The encoded protein is CATSRDVMREAFF. The genes are TRBV15 and TRBJ1-1; D not certain. V was trimmed by 0 bases and J by 8 bases, leaving 10 bases between them. Germline V gene lookup returns CDR1 LNHNV and CDR2 YYDKDF (reference sequence). The CDR3 is made up of 13 amino acids.